A single sample is the source of the 21 T cell receptor beta chains below, sequenced in a study of molecular identifiers for immune sequencing clone quantification. TCRdb independently ran MiXCR on the PCR reads; one entry per CDR3 protein. There are 90,000 or so distinct CDR3 sequences in the sample; about 23% occur only once, and 0.75% to 0.9% lies in the top ten. The sample taken for sequencing was naive CD8+ T cells from blood, with Jurkat cell RNA spiked in. The subset was: FACS-sorted CD8+CD4-CCR7+CD45RA+ naive T cells. Receptors were obtained from a human donor in good health. Some libraries in this study had Jurkat cell RNA spiked in.

This clonotype has at least ten counts. The chain links TRBV5-4 to TRBJ1-1; no firm D call. V lost 5 bases and J lost 4, with 12 bases in between. From germline, CDR1 is SGHNT and CDR2 YYREEE (reference sequence). The CDR3 has 13 amino acids. The CDR3 sequence is CASSSPDVTEAFF. In nucleotides, the CDR3 is TGTGCCAGCAGTTCCCCGGACGTCACTGAAGCTTTCTTT.

This clonotype was detected a few times. The chain recombines TRBV7-9 with TRBJ1-1, with TRBD1 as a possible D gene (6 bases). The CDR3 covers 15 residues. With 11 bases removed from V and 4 bases from J, the gap between germline ends came to 23 bases. Per the germline V gene, CDR1 is SEHNR and CDR2 is FQNEAQ (reference sequence). CDR3: CACKTGLQEGTEAFF. The DNA of the CDR3 is TGTGCCTGCAAAACAGGGCTGCAGGAGGGCACTGAAGCTTTCTTT.

This clonotype was counted between two and nine times. A much bigger clone sits one base away, suggesting this may be a read error. The chain is built from TRBV29-1 and TRBJ2-7; D not resolved. Trimming left V 1 base short and J 3 bases short, with 13 bases between. The CDR3 extends over 14 amino acids. In germline, CDR1 is SQVTM, CDR2 ANQGSEA. The CDR3 here is CSVEGAESIYEQYF. The CDR3 nucleotides are TGCAGCGTTGAAGGGGCAGAAAGTATCTACGAGCAGTACTTC.

This clonotype was seen ten or more times. The V and J genes are TRBV4-3 and TRBJ1-5; the match to TRBD1 covers 7 bases. The junction had 2 bases not matched to a gene; V was cut back by 2 bases and J by 4 bases. CDR1 is LGHNA, CDR2 YSLEER, per germline. This CDR3 region has 14 residues. CDR3 nucleotide sequence: TGCGCCAGCAGCCAAATACAGGGGAATCAGCCCCAGCATTTT. It encodes CASSQIQGNQPQHF.

There are a few counts of this clonotype. This chain uses TRBV5-1 with TRBJ2-7, with 10 bases lining up with TRBD2. This CDR3 spans 15 amino acids. The germline V gene has CDR1 SGHRS and CDR2 YFSETQ. The J segment lost 2 bases and the V segment lost 4 bases, leaving 6 bases of the junction unmatched. CDR3 nucleotide sequence: TGCGCCAGCAGCCCTAGCGGGGGTTATCCCTACGAGCAGTACTTC. Its translation: CASSPSGGYPYEQYF.

This clonotype has more than one count but fewer than ten. CDR3 in DNA: TGCAGTGCTAGAGTAGCGGGGTCTGAGACCCAGTACTTC. This sequence encodes CSARVAGSETQYF. The J gene is TRBJ2-5, the V gene TRBV20-1; TRBD2 matches 8 bases. CDR3 length: 13 amino acids. Germline-derived CDR1 and CDR2 are DFQATT and SNEGSKA (reference sequence). The V and J ends lost 1 base and 5 bases, in that order; junction bases with no gene match: 3.

The chain combines TRBV9 with TRBJ1-1; D perhaps matches TRBD1 (5 bases). The CDR3 sequence is 18 residues long. The V gene's germline CDR1 is SGDLS and CDR2 YYNGEE. V lost 0 bases to trimming and J lost 0 bases, with 18 bases between them. The CDR3 protein is CASSVAVDRTYLNTEAFF. DNA of the CDR3: TGTGCCAGCAGCGTAGCTGTCGACAGAACTTACCTGAACACTGAAGCTTTCTTT.

This clonotype showed up just a few times. V usage is TRBV7-9 and J usage is TRBJ2-7; possible D gene TRBD2, 6 bases. The V end lost 1 base, the J end lost 4 bases, and 14 bases lay between the germline ends. Per germline, CDR1 SEHNR and CDR2 FQNEAQ (reference sequence). The length of the CDR3 is 15 residues. This CDR3 reads CASSLEPAGMYEQYF. CDR3 DNA sequence: TGTGCCAGCAGCTTAGAGCCAGCGGGCATGTACGAGCAGTACTTC.

In this sample, this clonotype turned up many times. The chain employs TRBV6-5 and TRBJ2-7; possible D gene TRBD1, 6 bases. Germline V gene lookup returns CDR1 MNHEY and CDR2 SVGAGI. The ends were cut back, 0 bases at V and 3 bases at J, with 9 bases in the middle. The CDR3 totals 14 residues. The CDR3 sequence is CASSYSVRGYEQYF. CDR3 nucleotides: TGTGCCAGCAGTTACTCGGTCAGGGGCTACGAGCAGTACTTC.

About this clonotype: Since a much larger clone is just one base distant, this may be a read error. V is TRBV10-3 and J is TRBJ2-7, with TRBD1 as a possible D gene (5 bases). This CDR3 contains 12 residues. Germline V CDR1 and CDR2: ENHRY, SYGVKD. The chain's CDR3 is CAVSTTEDEQYF. CDR3 nucleotides: TGTGCCGTCAGTACGACAGAGGACGAGCAGTACTTC.

Ten or more counts support this clonotype. The rearrangement joins TRBV14 to TRBJ2-5; D perhaps matches TRBD2 (6 bases). The CDR3 runs 14 residues. Germline CDR1 and CDR2: SGHDN and FVKESK. The ends were cut back, 4 bases at V and 10 bases at J, with 19 bases in the middle. CDR3 nucleotide sequence: TGTGCCAGCAGCCGCGGGGTACGAGACGAGGACCAGTACTTC. Its protein product is CASSRGVRDEDQYF.

This clonotype has at least ten counts. The rearrangement uses TRBV4-3 and TRBJ1-1; D remains ambiguous. Germline V gene data show CDR1 as LGHNA and CDR2 as YSLEER. V lost 0 bases and J lost 4, with 12 bases in between. This CDR3 is 15 amino acids long. CDR3 bases: TGCGCCAGCAGCCAAGATTCAGGCGGAAGCACTGAAGCTTTCTTT. Its protein is CASSQDSGGSTEAFF.

There are many counts of this clonotype. The genes are TRBV5-1 and TRBJ1-4, with D maybe TRBD1 (5 bases). Trimming removed 4 bases from V and 6 bases from J, with 16 bases in between. The CDR3 covers 15 residues. From germline, CDR1 is SGHRS and CDR2 YFSETQ. This CDR3 is CASSPSSGKDEKLFF. CDR3 nucleotides: TGCGCCAGCAGCCCTTCTTCAGGGAAGGATGAAAAACTGTTTTTT.

This clonotype was counted at least ten times. CDR3 region: CASIGVNTEAFF. Here the CDR3 DNA reads TGTGCCAGCATCGGTGTGAACACTGAAGCTTTCTTT. V usage is TRBV2 and J usage is TRBJ1-1; D gene uncertain. The V gene's germline CDR1 is SNHLY and CDR2 FYNNEI. The CDR3 contains 12 residues. V lost 7 bases to trimming and J lost 0 bases, with 6 bases between them.

At least ten counts were recorded for this clonotype. This chain links TRBV7-9 with TRBJ2-5; maybe TRBD1 (6 bases). Between the trimmed V and J ends, which lost 4 bases and 2 bases, there was a span of 11 bases. Per the germline V gene, CDR1 is SEHNR and CDR2 is FQNEAQ (reference sequence). The CDR3 runs to 14 residues. DNA of the CDR3: TGTGCCAGCAGCTCCGGACAGCAACAAGAGACCCAGTACTTC. It specifies CASSSGQQQETQYF. Full variable domain (remainder filled in from reference TRBV7-9 and TRBJ2-5): DTGVSQNPRHKITKRGQNVTFRCDPISEHNRLYWYRQTLGQGPEFLTYFQNEAQLEKSRLLSDRFSAERPKGSFSTLEIQRTEQGDSAMYLCASSSGQQQETQYFGPGTRLLVL.

This clonotype was observed a handful of times. The gene calls are TRBV6-2 or TRBV6-3 and TRBJ2-7; no definite D call. Germline CDR1 reads MNHEY; CDR2 reads SVGEGT. The length of the CDR3 is 13 residues. V lost 2 bases to trimming and J lost 1 base, with 6 bases between them. This CDR3 reads CASSYMVSYEQYF. The CDR3 DNA sequence: TGTGCCAGCAGTTACATGGTTTCCTACGAGCAGTACTTC.

This chain joins TRBV9 and TRBJ1-1; 7 bases align to TRBD1. CDR1 is SGDLS and CDR2 is YYNGEE in the germline V gene. V lost 2 bases, J lost 3 bases, and 4 bases stayed unmatched. CDR3 length equals 14 residues. CDR3 residues: CASSVTGLDTEAFF. The DNA for the CDR3 is TGTGCCAGCAGCGTGACAGGGCTGGACACTGAAGCTTTCTTT.

In regard to this clonotype: A much larger clone lies one base from this, so it may be a read error. The chain is built from TRBV3-1 and TRBJ2-3; 11 nucleotides agree with TRBD2. Germline V gene lookup returns CDR1 LGHDT and CDR2 YNNKEL (reference sequence). The V segment lost 10 bases and the J segment 2 bases; nucleotides outside the gene matches: 11. This CDR3 region has 16 residues. CDR3 sequence reads: CANEGGTSGYTDTQYF. CDR3 sequence (DNA): TGTGCCAATGAGGGGGGGACTAGCGGATACACAGATACGCAGTATTTT.

At least ten counts were recorded for this clonotype. The V and J genes are TRBV7-6 and TRBJ2-7, with TRBD2 matching 8 bases. Germline loops: CDR1 SGHVS, CDR2 FNYEAQ. The CDR3 has 15 amino acids. V lost 5 bases, J lost 0 bases, and 6 bases stayed unmatched. DNA for the CDR3: TGTGCCAGCAGCCCGGGAAGCGGGAGCTCCTACGAGCAGTACTTC. Translation: CASSPGSGSSYEQYF.

The J gene is TRBJ2-7, the V gene TRBV5-4; D assignment may be TRBD1 or TRBD2 (5 bases each). The CDR3 is 15 residues long. Germline CDR1 SGHNT, CDR2 YYREEE (reference sequence). The V end was cut by 0 bases, the J end by 5 bases, with 15 bases between. The CDR3 spells CASSLERPGLNEQYF. The CDR3, as DNA: TGTGCCAGCAGCTTGGAAAGGCCGGGGCTAAACGAGCAGTACTTC.

This clonotype was recorded only once. One end of the junction varies from germline; a read error may be responsible. The gene calls are TRBV5-6 and TRBJ1-5; D unresolved. Germline loops: CDR1 SGHDT, CDR2 YYEEEE. This CDR3 comprises 17 residues. For the CDR3, the DNA is TGTGCCAGCAGCTACCGGACGTCGCTAGATCGCAATCAGCCCCGGCATTTT. Its translation: CASSYRTSLDRNQPRHF.